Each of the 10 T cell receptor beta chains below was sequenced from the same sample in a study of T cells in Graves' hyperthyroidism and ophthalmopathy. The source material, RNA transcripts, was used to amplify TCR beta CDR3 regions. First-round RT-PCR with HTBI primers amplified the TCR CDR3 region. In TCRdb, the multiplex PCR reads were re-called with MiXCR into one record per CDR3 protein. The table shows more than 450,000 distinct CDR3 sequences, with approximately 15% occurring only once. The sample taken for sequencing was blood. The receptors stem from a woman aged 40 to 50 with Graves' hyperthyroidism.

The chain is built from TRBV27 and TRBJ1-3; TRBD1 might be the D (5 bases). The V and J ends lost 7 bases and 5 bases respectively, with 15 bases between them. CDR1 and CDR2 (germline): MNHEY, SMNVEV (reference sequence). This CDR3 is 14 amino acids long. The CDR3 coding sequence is TGTGCCAGCACCCTAGTTGAGGACAGAAACACCATATATTTT. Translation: CASTLVEDRNTIYF.

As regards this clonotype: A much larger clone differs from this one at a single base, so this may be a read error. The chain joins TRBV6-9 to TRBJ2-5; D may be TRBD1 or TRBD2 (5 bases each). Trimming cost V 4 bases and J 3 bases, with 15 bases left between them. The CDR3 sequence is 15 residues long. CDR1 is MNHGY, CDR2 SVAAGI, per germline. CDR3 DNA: TGTGCCAGCAGTTCCCTCGGGATAGGGGAAGAGACCCAGTACTTC. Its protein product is CASSSLGIGEETQYF.

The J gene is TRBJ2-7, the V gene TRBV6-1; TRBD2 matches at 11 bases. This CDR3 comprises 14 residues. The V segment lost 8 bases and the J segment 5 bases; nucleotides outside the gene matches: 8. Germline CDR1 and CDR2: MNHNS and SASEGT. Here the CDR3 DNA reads TGTGCCAGCGCCCCTAGCGGGAGGCGCCACGAGCAGTACTTC. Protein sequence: CASAPSGRRHEQYF.

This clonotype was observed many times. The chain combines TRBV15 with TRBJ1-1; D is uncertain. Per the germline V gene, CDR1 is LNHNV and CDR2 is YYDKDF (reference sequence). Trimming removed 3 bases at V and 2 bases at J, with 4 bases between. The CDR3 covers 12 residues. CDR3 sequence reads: CATSSVNTEAFF. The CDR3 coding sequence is TGTGCCACCAGCAGCGTAAACACTGAAGCTTTCTTT.

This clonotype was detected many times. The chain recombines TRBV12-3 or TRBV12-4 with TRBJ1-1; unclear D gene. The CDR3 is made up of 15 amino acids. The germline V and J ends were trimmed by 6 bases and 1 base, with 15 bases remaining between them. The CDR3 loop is CASSHDRGWNTEAFF. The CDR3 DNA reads TGTGCCAGCAGCCACGATCGTGGGTGGAACACTGAAGCTTTCTTT.

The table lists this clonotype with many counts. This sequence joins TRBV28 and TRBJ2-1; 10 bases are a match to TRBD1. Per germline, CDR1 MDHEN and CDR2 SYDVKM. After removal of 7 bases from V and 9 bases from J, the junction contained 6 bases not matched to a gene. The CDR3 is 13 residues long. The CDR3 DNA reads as TGTGCCAGCATCCAGACAGGGGGCTTTGAGCAGTTCTTC. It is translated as CASIQTGGFEQFF.

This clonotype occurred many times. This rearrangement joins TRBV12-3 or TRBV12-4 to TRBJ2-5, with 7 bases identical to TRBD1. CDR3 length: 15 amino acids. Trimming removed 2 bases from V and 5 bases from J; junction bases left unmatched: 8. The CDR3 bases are TGTGCCAGCAGTTTAAGGGGGCCGGGTAAGGAGACCCAGTACTTC. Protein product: CASSLRGPGKETQYF.

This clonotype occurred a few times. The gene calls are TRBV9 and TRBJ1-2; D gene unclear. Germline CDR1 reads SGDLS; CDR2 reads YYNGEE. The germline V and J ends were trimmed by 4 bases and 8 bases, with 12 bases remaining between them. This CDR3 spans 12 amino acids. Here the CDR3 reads CASSTEARGYTF. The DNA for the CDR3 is TGTGCCAGCAGCACCGAGGCCAGAGGCTACACCTTC.

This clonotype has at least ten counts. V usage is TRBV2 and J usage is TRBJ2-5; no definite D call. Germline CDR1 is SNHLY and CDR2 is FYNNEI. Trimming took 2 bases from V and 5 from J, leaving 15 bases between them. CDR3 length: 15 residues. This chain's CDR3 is CASSEMRIPGETQYF. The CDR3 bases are TGTGCCAGCAGTGAAATGCGGATCCCCGGGGAGACCCAGTACTTC.

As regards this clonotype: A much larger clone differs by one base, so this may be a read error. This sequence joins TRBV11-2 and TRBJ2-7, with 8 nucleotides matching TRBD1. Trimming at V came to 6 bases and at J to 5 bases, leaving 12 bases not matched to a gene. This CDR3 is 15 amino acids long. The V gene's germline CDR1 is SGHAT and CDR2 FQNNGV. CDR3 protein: CASSSDRGGTHEQYF. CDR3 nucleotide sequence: TGTGCCAGCAGTTCTGACAGGGGTGGCACCCACGAGCAGTACTTC.